This entry is about one T cell receptor beta chain. This sample is drawn from a study of blood T cell repertoires in COVID-19. The germline gives CDR1 KGHSH, CDR2 LQKENI. This CDR3 comprises 14 residues. V was shortened by 6 bases and J by 5 bases, with 15 bases between the two germline ends. TCRdb's table, derived via immunoSEQ multiplex PCR, lists solely in-frame clones and lacks some. The repertoire holds 75,000 to 90,000 clones, with around 90% as singletons. The sequenced material came from peripheral blood. The clonotype was recovered from a human donor in a cohort sampled during active COVID-19. The rearrangement uses TRBV18 and TRBJ2-3; tentatively, D is TRBD1 (6 bases). CDR3 DNA sequence: TGTGCCAGCTCCCAGGGGCGCTCGGGAGATACGCAGTATTTT. The encoded protein is CASSQGRSGDTQYF.